Below, 10 T cell receptor beta chains from the same sample are listed, as sequenced in a study of blood T cell repertoires in COVID-19. Measured with immunoSEQ multiplex PCR; TCRdb has only the in-frame clones, and not every one. The sample lists about 160,000 clones, about 85% occurring once. The sample consisted of peripheral blood. The receptors here all came from a man aged 65-85 years who had recovered from COVID-19.

The rearrangement joins TRBV19 to TRBJ1-5, with a tentative D call TRBD1 (6 bases). Germline V CDR1 and CDR2: LNHDA, SQIVND (reference sequence). With 6 bases removed from V and 3 bases from J, the gap between germline ends came to 15 bases. There are 15 residues in the CDR3. CDR3 in amino acids: CASSILRDTNQPQHF. CDR3 bases: TGTGCCAGTAGCATCTTGAGGGACACCAATCAGCCCCAGCATTTT.

J is TRBJ2-1 and V is TRBV29-1; 7 bases agree with TRBD2. Trimming took 6 bases from V and 10 from J; bases not matched to a gene: 3. Germline loops: CDR1 SQVTM, CDR2 ANQGSEA. CDR3 length equals 10 residues. The CDR3 region has the DNA TGCAGCGTGGGGACTATCGAGCAGTTCTTC. This translates into CSVGTIEQFF.

V usage is TRBV4-3 and J usage is TRBJ1-5; 9 bases are shared with TRBD1. V shed 0 bases and J 7 bases; nucleotides not matched to a gene: 10. There are 17 residues in the CDR3. CDR1 is LGHNA, CDR2 YSLEER, per germline. The CDR3 loop is CASSQDWATGGLQPQHF. In DNA form, the CDR3 reads TGCGCCAGCAGCCAAGATTGGGCGACAGGGGGTTTACAGCCCCAGCATTTT.

This sequence joins TRBV5-1 and TRBJ2-7; TRBD2 matches 13 bases. V shed 7 bases, J shed 6 bases, and the junction held 13 bases outside the gene matches. In germline, CDR1 is SGHRS, CDR2 YFSETQ. This CDR3 has 16 amino acids. The CDR3: CASSRAGTSGTLEQYF. CDR3 DNA sequence: TGCGCCAGCTCCCGGGCCGGGACTAGCGGGACGCTCGAGCAGTACTTC.

The chain is built from TRBV13 and TRBJ2-7; 7 bases align to TRBD2. From germline, CDR1 is PRHDT and CDR2 FYEKMQ (reference sequence). The CDR3 is 15 amino acids. The junction had 6 bases not matched to a gene; V was cut back by 2 bases and J by 2 bases. CDR3: CASSLPSGRPYEQYF. DNA for the CDR3: TGTGCCAGCAGCTTACCTAGCGGTAGACCCTACGAGCAGTACTTC.

This chain connects TRBV11-3 to TRBJ2-3; 10 nucleotides line up with TRBD1. Germline CDR1 reads SGHNT; CDR2 reads YENEEA. V lost 5 bases to trimming and J lost 1 base; unmatched junction nucleotides: 6. The CDR3 spans 16 residues. The CDR3 loop is CASSIAGTGGTDTQYF. The DNA of the CDR3 is TGTGCCAGCAGCATCGCCGGGACAGGGGGCACAGATACGCAGTATTTT.

This clone has just one count. This rearrangement joins TRBV15 to TRBJ2-5, with TRBD1 as a possible D gene (6 bases). CDR1 is LNHNV, CDR2 YYDKDF, per germline (reference sequence). V dropped 0 bases and J dropped 3 bases, with 8 bases sitting between them. The CDR3 is 14 amino acids. The CDR3 region is CATSRDSGEETQYF. The DNA for the CDR3 is TGTGCCACCAGCAGAGATTCAGGGGAAGAGACCCAGTACTTC.

The chain employs TRBV11-2 and TRBJ2-7; D perhaps matches TRBD1 (5 bases). CDR1 and CDR2 from the germline V gene are SGHAT and FQNNGV. The CDR3 contains 14 residues. V shed 0 bases and J shed 3 bases, with 9 bases lying between them. CDR3 residues: CASSLDRVGYEQYF. The DNA of the CDR3 is TGTGCCAGCAGCTTAGACAGGGTTGGCTACGAGCAGTACTTC.

The genes are TRBV25-1 and TRBJ2-2, with TRBD1 identical over 8 bases. This CDR3 comprises 14 residues. From germline, CDR1 is MGHDK and CDR2 SYGVNS. The V segment lost 4 bases and the J segment 6 bases; nucleotides outside the gene matches: 4. The DNA for the CDR3 is TGTGCCAGCAGTGTTCAGGGGGCACCCGGGGAGCTGTTTTTT. Translating it yields CASSVQGAPGELFF. Variable domain in full (rest from reference TRBV25-1 and TRBJ2-2): EADIYQTPRYLVIGTGKKITLECSQTMGHDKMYWYQQDPGMELHLIHYSYGVNSTEKGDLSSESTVSRIRTEHFPLTLESARPSHTSQYLCASSVQGAPGELFFGEGSRLTVL.

The rearrangement uses TRBV23-1 and TRBJ2-3; 7 positions agree with TRBD1. TRBV23-1 counts as an open reading frame of uncertain function. The CDR3 runs to 16 residues. The V segment lost 3 bases and the J segment 8 bases; nucleotides outside the gene matches: 14. CDR3 nucleotides: TGCGCCAGCAGTCAGGTGACAGGGTACATGTTTGGTACGCAGTATTTT. Translated: CASSQVTGYMFGTQYF.